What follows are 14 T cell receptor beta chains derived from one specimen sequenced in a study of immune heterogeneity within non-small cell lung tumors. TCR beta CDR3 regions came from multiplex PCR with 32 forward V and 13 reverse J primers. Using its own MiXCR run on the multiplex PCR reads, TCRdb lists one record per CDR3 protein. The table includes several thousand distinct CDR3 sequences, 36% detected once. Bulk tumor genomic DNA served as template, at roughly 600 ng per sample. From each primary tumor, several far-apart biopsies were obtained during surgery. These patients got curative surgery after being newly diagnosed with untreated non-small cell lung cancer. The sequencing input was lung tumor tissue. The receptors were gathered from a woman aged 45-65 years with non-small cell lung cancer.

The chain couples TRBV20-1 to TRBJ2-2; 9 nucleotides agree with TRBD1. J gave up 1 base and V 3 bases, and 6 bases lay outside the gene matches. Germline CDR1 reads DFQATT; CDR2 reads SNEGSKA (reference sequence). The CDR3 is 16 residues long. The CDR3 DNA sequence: TGCAGTGCTAGTAGGGGGACAGGGAGGAACACCGGGGAGCTGTTTTTT. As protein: CSASRGTGRNTGELFF.

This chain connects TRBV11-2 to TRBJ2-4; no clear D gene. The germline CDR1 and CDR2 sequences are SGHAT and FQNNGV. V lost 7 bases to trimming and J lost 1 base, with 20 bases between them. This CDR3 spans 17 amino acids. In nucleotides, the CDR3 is TGTGCCAGCATCTCATCACTAAGCCTCTCGGCCAAAAACATTCAGTACTTC. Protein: CASISSLSLSAKNIQYF.

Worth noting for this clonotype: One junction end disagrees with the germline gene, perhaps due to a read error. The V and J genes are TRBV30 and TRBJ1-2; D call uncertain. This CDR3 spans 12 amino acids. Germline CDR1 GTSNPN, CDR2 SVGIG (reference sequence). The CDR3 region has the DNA TGTTCCTGGAGTTTGACGGAATATGTCTACACCTTC. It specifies CSWSLTEYVYTF.

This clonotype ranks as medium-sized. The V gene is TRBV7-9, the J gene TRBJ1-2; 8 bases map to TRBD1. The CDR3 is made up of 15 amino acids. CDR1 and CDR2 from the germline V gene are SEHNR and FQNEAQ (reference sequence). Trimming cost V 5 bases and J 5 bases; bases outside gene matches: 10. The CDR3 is CASSPPAGGFYGYTF. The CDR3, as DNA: TGTGCCAGCAGCCCCCCGGCAGGGGGCTTTTATGGCTACACCTTC.

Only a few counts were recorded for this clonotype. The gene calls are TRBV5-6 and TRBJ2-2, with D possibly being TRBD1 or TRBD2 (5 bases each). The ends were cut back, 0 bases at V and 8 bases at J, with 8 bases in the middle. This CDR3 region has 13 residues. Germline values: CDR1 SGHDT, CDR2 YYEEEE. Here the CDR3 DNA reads TGTGCCAGCAGCTTGGGAGGGACGGGGGAGCTGTTTTTT. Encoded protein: CASSLGGTGELFF.

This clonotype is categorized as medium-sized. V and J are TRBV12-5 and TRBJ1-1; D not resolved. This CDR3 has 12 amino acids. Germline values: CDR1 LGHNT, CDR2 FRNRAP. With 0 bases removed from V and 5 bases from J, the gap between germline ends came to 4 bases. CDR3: CASGLVGTEAFF. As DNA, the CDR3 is TGTGCTAGTGGTTTGGTCGGGACTGAAGCTTTCTTT.

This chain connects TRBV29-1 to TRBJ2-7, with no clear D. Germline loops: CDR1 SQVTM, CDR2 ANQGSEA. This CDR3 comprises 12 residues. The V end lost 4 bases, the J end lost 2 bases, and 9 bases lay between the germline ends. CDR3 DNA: TGCAGCGTTGTCGGGCAGGCCTACGAGCAGTACTTC. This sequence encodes CSVVGQAYEQYF.

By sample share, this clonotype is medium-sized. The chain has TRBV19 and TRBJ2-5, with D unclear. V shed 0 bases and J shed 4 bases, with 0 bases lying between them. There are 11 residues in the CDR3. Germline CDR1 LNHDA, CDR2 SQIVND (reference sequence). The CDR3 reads CASSIEETQYF. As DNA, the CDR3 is TGTGCCAGTAGTATAGAAGAGACCCAGTACTTC. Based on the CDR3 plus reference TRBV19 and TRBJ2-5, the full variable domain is DGGITQSPKYLFRKEGQNVTLSCEQNLNHDAMYWYRQDPGQGLRLIYYSQIVNDFQKGDIAEGYSVSREKKESFPLTVTSAQKNPTAFYLCASSIEETQYFGPGTRLLVL.

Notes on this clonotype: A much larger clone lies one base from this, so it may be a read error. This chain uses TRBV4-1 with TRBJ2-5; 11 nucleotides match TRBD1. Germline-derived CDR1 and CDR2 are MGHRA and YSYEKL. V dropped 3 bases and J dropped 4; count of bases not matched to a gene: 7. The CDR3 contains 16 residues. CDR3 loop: CASSQGQGDPPETQYF. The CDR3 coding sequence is TGCGCCAGCAGCCAGGGACAGGGGGACCCACCAGAGACCCAGTACTTC.

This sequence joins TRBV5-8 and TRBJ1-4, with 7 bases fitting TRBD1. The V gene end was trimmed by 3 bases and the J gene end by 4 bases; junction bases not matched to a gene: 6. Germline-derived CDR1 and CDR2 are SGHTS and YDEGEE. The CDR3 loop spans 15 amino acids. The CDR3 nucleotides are TGTGCCAGCAGCTCCCCCGGGACAGATAATGAAAAACTGTTTTTT. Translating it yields CASSSPGTDNEKLFF.

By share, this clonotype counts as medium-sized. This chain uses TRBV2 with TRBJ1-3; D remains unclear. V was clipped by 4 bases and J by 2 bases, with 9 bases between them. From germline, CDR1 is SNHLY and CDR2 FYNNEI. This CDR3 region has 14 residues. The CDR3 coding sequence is TGTGCCAGCAGTGTAGCGGGTCCTGGAAACACCATATATTTT. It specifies CASSVAGPGNTIYF.

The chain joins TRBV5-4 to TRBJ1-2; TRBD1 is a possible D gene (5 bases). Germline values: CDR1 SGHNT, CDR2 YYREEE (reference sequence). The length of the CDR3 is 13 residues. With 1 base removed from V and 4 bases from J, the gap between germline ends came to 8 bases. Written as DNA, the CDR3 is TGTGCCAGCAGCTTGACGGGGGTCTATGGCTACACCTTC. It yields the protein CASSLTGVYGYTF.

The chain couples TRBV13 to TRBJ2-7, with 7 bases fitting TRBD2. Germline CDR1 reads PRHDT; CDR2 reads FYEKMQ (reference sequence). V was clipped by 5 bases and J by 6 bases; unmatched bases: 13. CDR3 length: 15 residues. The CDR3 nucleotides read TGTGCCAGCAGCGATAGCCGGGGCGGCGGGGGCGAGCAGTACTTC. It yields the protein CASSDSRGGGGEQYF.

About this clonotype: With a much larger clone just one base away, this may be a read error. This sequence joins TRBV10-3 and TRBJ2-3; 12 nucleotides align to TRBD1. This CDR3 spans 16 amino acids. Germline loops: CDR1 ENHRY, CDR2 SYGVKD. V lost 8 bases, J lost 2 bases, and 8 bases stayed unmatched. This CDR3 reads CAIGLGDRGLTDTQYF. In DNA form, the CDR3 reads TGTGCCATCGGCCTGGGGGACAGGGGGCTCACAGATACGCAGTATTTT.